The rows below give T cell receptor beta chains drawn from one sample of a study of blood T cells in healthy people across ages. A single record per CDR3 protein comes from TCRdb applying MiXCR to the 5' RACE reads. The sample lists over 1,300,000 distinct CDR3 sequences, approximately 59% occurring once. Sequencing was performed on blood. The receptors were sampled from a man between 18 and 29 years old in good health. The CDR3 runs from the conserved cysteine through the conserved F or W. Each record gives: D gene, clone size, J gene, V gene, CDR3 protein, CDR3 DNA. The D gene is left open where the match is weak. The listing skips clone size in some rows; elsewhere it reads once, few, many or a size class.

D gene: .
clone size: .
J gene: TRBJ1-1
V gene: TRBV7-6
CDR3 protein: CASSVVGGPMNTEAFF
CDR3 DNA: TGTGCCAGCAGCGTCGTGGGGGGGCCGATGAACACTGAAGCTTTCTTT

D gene: TRBD1
clone size: .
J gene: TRBJ2-3
V gene: TRBV4-3
CDR3 protein: CASSQDPGTATSTDTQYF
CDR3 DNA: TGCGCCAGCAGCCAAGATCCTGGGACAGCCACTAGCACAGATACGCAGTATTTT

D gene: .
clone size: .
J gene: TRBJ1-1
V gene: TRBV25-1
CDR3 protein: CASLRAGMNTEAFF
CDR3 DNA: TGTGCCAGCCTGCGGGCGGGCATGAACACTGAAGCTTTCTTT

D gene: .
clone size: few
J gene: TRBJ2-7
V gene: TRBV5-1
CDR3 protein: CASSLLGLSYEQYF
CDR3 DNA: TGCGCCAGCAGCTTGCTAGGCCTCTCCTACGAGCAGTACTTC

D gene: .
clone size: .
J gene: TRBJ2-7
V gene: TRBV27
CDR3 protein: CASSLSTRGYEQYF
CDR3 DNA: TGTGCCAGCAGTTTATCGACTCGCGGCTACGAGCAGTACTTC

D gene: .
clone size: .
J gene: TRBJ2-3
V gene: TRBV7-6
CDR3 protein: CASSGRGYTDTQYF
CDR3 DNA: TGTGCCAGCAGCGGCAGGGGATACACAGATACGCAGTATTTT

D gene: .
clone size: .
J gene: TRBJ2-4
V gene: TRBV5-6
CDR3 protein: CASSPRVGKNIQYF
CDR3 DNA: TGTGCCAGCAGCCCCAGGGTGGGTAAAAACATTCAGTACTTC

D gene: .
clone size: .
J gene: TRBJ2-3
V gene: TRBV29-1
CDR3 protein: CSVEKVSTDTQYF
CDR3 DNA: TGCAGCGTTGAAAAAGTTAGCACAGATACGCAGTATTTT

D gene: .
clone size: .
J gene: TRBJ1-6
V gene: TRBV14
CDR3 protein: CASSGGSIHNSPLHF
CDR3 DNA: TGTGCCAGCAGCGGGGGGTCCATCCATAATTCACCCCTCCACTTT

D gene: .
clone size: .
J gene: TRBJ2-3
V gene: TRBV10-3
CDR3 protein: CAATAQGPLGTDTQYF
CDR3 DNA: TGTGCCGCAACGGCTCAGGGGCCCCTCGGCACAGATACGCAGTATTTT

D gene: .
clone size: .
J gene: TRBJ2-7
V gene: TRBV11-2
CDR3 protein: CASSPQGPVSYEQYF
CDR3 DNA: TGTGCCAGCAGCCCCCAGGGGCCCGTCTCCTACGAGCAGTACTTC

D gene: TRBD1
clone size: few
J gene: TRBJ1-1
V gene: TRBV14
CDR3 protein: CASSQRGTVKGTEAFF
CDR3 DNA: TGTGCCAGCAGCCAAAGGGGGACAGTGAAAGGCACTGAAGCTTTCTTT

D gene: TRBD1
clone size: .
J gene: TRBJ2-2
V gene: TRBV27
CDR3 protein: CASRGTGISSNTGELFF
CDR3 DNA: TGTGCCAGCCGAGGGACAGGGATTTCATCGAACACCGGGGAGCTGTTTTTT

D gene: .
clone size: few
J gene: TRBJ2-3
V gene: TRBV2
CDR3 protein: CASSEPGTDTQYF
CDR3 DNA: TGTGCCAGCAGTGAACCGGGCACAGATACGCAGTATTTT

D gene: .
clone size: .
J gene: TRBJ2-2
V gene: TRBV9
CDR3 protein: CASGRRATTGELFF
CDR3 DNA: TGTGCCAGCGGGCGCCGGGCGACGACCGGGGAGCTGTTTTTT

D gene: .
clone size: .
J gene: TRBJ2-7
V gene: TRBV27
CDR3 protein: CASSPTTGASYEQYF
CDR3 DNA: TGTGCCAGCAGTCCGACGACGGGGGCTTCCTACGAGCAGTACTTC

D gene: .
clone size: .
J gene: TRBJ2-3
V gene: TRBV4-1
CDR3 protein: CASSQAHPSTDTQYF
CDR3 DNA: TGCGCCAGCAGCCAAGCACACCCTAGCACAGATACGCAGTATTTT

D gene: .
clone size: .
J gene: TRBJ2-3
V gene: TRBV27
CDR3 protein: CASSSNTPTVGSTDTQYF
CDR3 DNA: TGTGCCAGCAGTTCCAACACCCCGACAGTGGGTAGCACAGATACGCAGTATTTT

D gene: TRBD2
clone size: few
J gene: TRBJ2-7
V gene: TRBV12-3/TRBV12-4
CDR3 protein: CASSSLAGGIHYEQYF
CDR3 DNA: TGTGCCAGCAGTTCCTTAGCGGGAGGGATTCATTACGAGCAGTACTTC

D gene: .
clone size: .
J gene: TRBJ2-7
V gene: TRBV3-1
CDR3 protein: CASSHQSGFDEQYF
CDR3 DNA: TGTGCCAGCAGCCATCAATCGGGGTTCGACGAGCAGTACTTC

D gene: TRBD1
clone size: .
J gene: TRBJ1-1
V gene: TRBV20-1
CDR3 protein: CSARPPGQGAAFF
CDR3 DNA: TGCAGTGCTCGGCCTCCGGGACAGGGGGCAGCTTTCTTT

D gene: TRBD2
clone size: .
J gene: TRBJ2-3
V gene: TRBV20-1
CDR3 protein: CSARESSGLAGTDTQYF
CDR3 DNA: TGCAGTGCTAGAGAATCTTCAGGACTAGCTGGCACGGATACGCAGTATTTT

D gene: .
clone size: .
J gene: TRBJ2-7
V gene: TRBV6-2/TRBV6-3
CDR3 protein: CASRLHLGGLYEQYF
CDR3 DNA: TGTGCCAGCAGACTACACTTGGGAGGTCTCTACGAGCAGTACTTC

D gene: .
clone size: .
J gene: TRBJ2-5
V gene: TRBV29-1
CDR3 protein: CSVSVVERETQYF
CDR3 DNA: TGCAGCGTATCTGTCGTGGAGCGAGAGACCCAGTACTTC

D gene: TRBD2
clone size: .
J gene: TRBJ2-3
V gene: TRBV20-1
CDR3 protein: CSAESTSGRTDTQYF
CDR3 DNA: TGCAGTGCGGAATCGACTAGCGGGAGGACAGATACGCAGTATTTT

D gene: TRBD1
clone size: .
J gene: TRBJ1-5
V gene: TRBV5-5
CDR3 protein: CANREGAARSYSNQPQHF
CDR3 DNA: TGTGCCAACAGGGAGGGGGCAGCTCGAAGCTATAGCAATCAGCCCCAGCATTTT

D gene: .
clone size: .
J gene: TRBJ1-2
V gene: TRBV12-3/TRBV12-4
CDR3 protein: CASSLEKNYGYTF
CDR3 DNA: TGTGCCAGCAGTTTAGAGAAAAACTATGGCTACACCTTC

D gene: .
clone size: .
J gene: TRBJ2-7
V gene: TRBV14
CDR3 protein: CASSQGETSYPYNEQYF
CDR3 DNA: TGTGCCAGCAGCCAAGGGGAAACTAGCTATCCTTACAATGAGCAGTACTTC

D gene: .
clone size: few
J gene: TRBJ1-5
V gene: TRBV5-1
CDR3 protein: CASSLGGRPNQPQHF
CDR3 DNA: TGCGCCAGCAGCTTGGGGGGGCGTCCTAATCAGCCCCAGCATTTT

D gene: TRBD2
clone size: .
J gene: TRBJ2-3
V gene: TRBV20-1
CDR3 protein: CSASPGLAGGGTDTQYF
CDR3 DNA: TGCAGTGCTAGCCCTGGACTAGCGGGAGGTGGCACAGATACGCAGTATTTT

D gene: TRBD2
clone size: few
J gene: TRBJ2-7
V gene: TRBV20-1
CDR3 protein: CSARPTSGRFNEQYF
CDR3 DNA: TGCAGTGCTAGGCCTACTAGCGGGAGGTTCAACGAGCAGTACTTC